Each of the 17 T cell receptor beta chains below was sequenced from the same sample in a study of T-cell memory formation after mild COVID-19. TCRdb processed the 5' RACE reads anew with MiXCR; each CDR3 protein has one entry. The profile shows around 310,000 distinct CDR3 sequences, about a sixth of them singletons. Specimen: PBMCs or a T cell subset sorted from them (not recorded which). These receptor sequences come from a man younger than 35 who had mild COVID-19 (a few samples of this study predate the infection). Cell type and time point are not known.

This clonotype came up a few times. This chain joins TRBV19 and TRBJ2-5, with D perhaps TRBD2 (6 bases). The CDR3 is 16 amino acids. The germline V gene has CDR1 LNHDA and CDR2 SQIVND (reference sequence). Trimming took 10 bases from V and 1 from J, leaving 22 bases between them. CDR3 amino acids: CATKSRDSWAQETQYF. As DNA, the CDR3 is TGTGCCACAAAGTCCAGGGACTCCTGGGCCCAAGAGACCCAGTACTTC.

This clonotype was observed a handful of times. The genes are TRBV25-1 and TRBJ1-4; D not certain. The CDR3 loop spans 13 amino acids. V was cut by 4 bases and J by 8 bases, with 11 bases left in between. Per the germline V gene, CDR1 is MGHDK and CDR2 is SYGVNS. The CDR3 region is CASSGPGEEKLFF. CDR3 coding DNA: TGTGCCAGCAGTGGACCCGGGGAAGAAAAACTGTTTTTT.

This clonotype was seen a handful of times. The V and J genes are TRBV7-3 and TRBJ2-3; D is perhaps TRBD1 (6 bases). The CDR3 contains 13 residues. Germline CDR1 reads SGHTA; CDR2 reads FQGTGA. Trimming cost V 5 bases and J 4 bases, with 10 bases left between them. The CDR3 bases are TGTGCCAGCAGCACCCGACAGGCAGATACGCAGTATTTT. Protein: CASSTRQADTQYF.

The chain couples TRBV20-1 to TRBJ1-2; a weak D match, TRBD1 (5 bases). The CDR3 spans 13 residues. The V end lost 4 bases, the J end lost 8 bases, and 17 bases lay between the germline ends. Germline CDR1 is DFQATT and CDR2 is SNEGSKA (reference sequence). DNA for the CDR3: TGCAGTGCTATCGGTGGGGCTGAGAAAGGCTACACCTTC. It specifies CSAIGGAEKGYTF.

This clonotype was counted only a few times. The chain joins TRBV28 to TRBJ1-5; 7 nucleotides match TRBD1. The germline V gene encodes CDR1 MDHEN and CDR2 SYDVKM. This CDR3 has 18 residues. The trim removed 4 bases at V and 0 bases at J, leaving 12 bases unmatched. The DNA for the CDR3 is TGTGCCAGCAGTTGGTTCAGGGAGGGACAGTATAGCAATCAGCCCCAGCATTTT. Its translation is CASSWFREGQYSNQPQHF.

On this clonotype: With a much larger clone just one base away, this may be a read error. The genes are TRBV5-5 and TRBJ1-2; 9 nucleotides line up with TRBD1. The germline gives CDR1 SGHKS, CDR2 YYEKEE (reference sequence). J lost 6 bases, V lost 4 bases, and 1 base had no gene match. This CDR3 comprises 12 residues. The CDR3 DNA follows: TGTGCCAGCAGCGGGACAGGGAATGGCTACACCTTC. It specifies CASSGTGNGYTF.

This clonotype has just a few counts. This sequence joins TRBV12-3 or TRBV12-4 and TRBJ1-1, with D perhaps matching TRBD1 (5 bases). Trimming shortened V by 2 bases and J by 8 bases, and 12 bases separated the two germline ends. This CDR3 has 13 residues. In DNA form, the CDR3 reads TGTGCCAGCAGTTTAATGCAGGGAGAGGAAGCTTTCTTT. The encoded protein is CASSLMQGEEAFF.

The CDR3 is CASSFSRLVGAEAFF. CDR3 nucleotide sequence: TGTGCCAGCAGTTTCTCCCGACTGGTAGGGGCTGAAGCTTTCTTT. The chain couples TRBV27 to TRBJ1-1; possibly TRBD1 for D (5 bases). Germline V gene lookup returns CDR1 MNHEY and CDR2 SMNVEV (reference sequence). V lost 3 bases to trimming and J lost 6 bases, with 17 bases between them. The CDR3 spans 15 residues.

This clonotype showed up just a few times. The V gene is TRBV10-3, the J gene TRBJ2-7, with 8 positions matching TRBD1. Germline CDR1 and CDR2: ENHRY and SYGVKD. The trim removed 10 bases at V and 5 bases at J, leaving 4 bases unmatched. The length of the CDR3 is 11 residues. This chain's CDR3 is CATRTGNEQYV. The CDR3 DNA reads TGTGCCACCCGGACAGGGAACGAGCAGTACGTC.

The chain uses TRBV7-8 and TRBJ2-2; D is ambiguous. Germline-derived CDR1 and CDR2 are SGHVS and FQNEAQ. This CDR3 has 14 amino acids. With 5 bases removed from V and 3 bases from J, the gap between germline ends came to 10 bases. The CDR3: CASSPVTDTGELFF. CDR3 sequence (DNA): TGTGCCAGCAGCCCGGTCACGGACACCGGGGAGCTGTTTTTT.

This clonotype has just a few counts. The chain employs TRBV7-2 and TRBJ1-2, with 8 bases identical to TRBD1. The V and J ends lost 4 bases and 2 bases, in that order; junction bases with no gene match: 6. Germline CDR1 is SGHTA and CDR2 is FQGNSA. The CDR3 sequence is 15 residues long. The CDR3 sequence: CASSSGQGLNYGYTF. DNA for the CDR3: TGTGCCAGCAGCTCAGGACAGGGTTTAAACTATGGCTACACCTTC. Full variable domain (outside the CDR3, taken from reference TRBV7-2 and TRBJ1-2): GAGVSQSPSNKVTEKGKDVELRCDPISGHTALYWYRQSLGQGLEFLIYFQGNSAPDKSGLPSDRFSAERTGGSVSTLTIQRTQQEDSAVYLCASSSGQGLNYGYTFGSGTRLTVV.

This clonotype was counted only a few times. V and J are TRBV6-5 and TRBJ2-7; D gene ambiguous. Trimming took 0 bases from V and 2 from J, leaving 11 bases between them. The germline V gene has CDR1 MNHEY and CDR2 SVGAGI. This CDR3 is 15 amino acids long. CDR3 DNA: TGTGCCAGCAGTTACTCTGGTCGGCAAGCCTACGAGCAGTACTTC. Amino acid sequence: CASSYSGRQAYEQYF.

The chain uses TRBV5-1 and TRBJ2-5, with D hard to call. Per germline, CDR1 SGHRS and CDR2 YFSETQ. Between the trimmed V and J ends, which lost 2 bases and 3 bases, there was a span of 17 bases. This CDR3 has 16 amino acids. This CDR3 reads CASSFYGSGTEETQYF. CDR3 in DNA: TGCGCCAGCAGCTTTTACGGATCGGGCACGGAAGAGACCCAGTACTTC.

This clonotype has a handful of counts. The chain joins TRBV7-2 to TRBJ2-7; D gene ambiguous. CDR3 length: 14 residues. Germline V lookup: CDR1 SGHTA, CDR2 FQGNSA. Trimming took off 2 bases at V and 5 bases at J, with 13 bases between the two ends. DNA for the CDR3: TGTGCCAGCAGCTTATCCCTTGGTGAAAACGAGCAGTACGTC. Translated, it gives CASSLSLGENEQYV.

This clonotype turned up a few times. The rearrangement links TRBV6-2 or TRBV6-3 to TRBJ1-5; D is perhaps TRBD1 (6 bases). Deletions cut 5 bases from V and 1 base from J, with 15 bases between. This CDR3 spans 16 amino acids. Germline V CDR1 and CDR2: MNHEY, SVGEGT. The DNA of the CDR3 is TGTGCCAGCAGTCCACGGGGGGGCAGAAGCAATCAGCCCCAGCATTTT. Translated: CASSPRGGRSNQPQHF.

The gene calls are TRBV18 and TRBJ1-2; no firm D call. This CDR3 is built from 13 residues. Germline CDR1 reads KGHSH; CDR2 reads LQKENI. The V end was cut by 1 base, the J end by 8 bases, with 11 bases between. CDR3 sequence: CASSPLIAEGYTF. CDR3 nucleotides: TGTGCCAGCTCACCACTAATAGCGGAGGGCTACACCTTC.

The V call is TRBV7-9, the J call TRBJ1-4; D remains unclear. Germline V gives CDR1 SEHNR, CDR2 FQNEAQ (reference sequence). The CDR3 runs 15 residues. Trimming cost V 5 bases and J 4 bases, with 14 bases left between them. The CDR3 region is CASSGPGLLNEKLFF. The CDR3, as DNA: TGTGCCAGCAGCGGTCCCGGTCTCCTTAATGAAAAACTGTTTTTT. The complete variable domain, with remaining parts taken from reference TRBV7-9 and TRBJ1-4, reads DTGVSQNPRHKITKRGQNVTFRCDPISEHNRLYWYRQTLGQGPEFLTYFQNEAQLEKSRLLSDRFSAERPKGSFSTLEIQRTEQGDSAMYLCASSGPGLLNEKLFFGSGTQLSVL.